Each of the 2 T cell receptor beta chains below was sequenced from the same sample in a study of blood T cell repertoires in COVID-19. Here immunoSEQ multiplex PCR was the method, and the copy in TCRdb shows in-frame clones only, minus some. Of roughly 380,000 clones listed, roughly nine tenths are singletons. The source material was peripheral blood. These receptors all stem from a woman aged 60-75 years with COVID-19, enrolled during active disease.

A word on this clone: Different DNA sequences within this sample yield the same CDR3. The V and J genes are TRBV7-2 and TRBJ2-4, with TRBD1 identical over 8 bases. Germline V lookup: CDR1 SGHTA, CDR2 FQGNSA. This CDR3 has 15 amino acids. The ends lost 5 bases at V and 0 bases at J; junction bases unmatched: 3. CDR3 sequence reads: CASSPTGVAKNIQYF. CDR3 nucleotide sequence: TGTGCCAGCAGCCCGACAGGGGTAGCCAAAAACATTCAGTACTTC. The full variable domain, its missing parts supplied by reference TRBV7-2 and TRBJ2-4, is GAGVSQSPSNKVTEKGKDVELRCDPISGHTALYWYRQSLGQGLEFLIYFQGNSAPDKSGLPSDRFSAERTGGSVSTLTIQRTQQEDSAVYLCASSPTGVAKNIQYFGAGTRLSVL.

This clone appeared once. The chain is built from TRBV10-3 and TRBJ2-7, with unresolved D. This CDR3 has 11 amino acids. Germline V CDR1 and CDR2: ENHRY, SYGVKD. The V gene lost 3 bases and the J gene lost 5 bases, with 5 bases spanning the gap. The CDR3, as DNA: TGTGCCATCAGTGACTTTGACGAGCAGTACTTC. Encoded protein: CAISDFDEQYF.